This TCR beta chain was documented in a study of T cells in Graves' hyperthyroidism and ophthalmopathy (dated by TCRdb to about 2019). Regarding the research as a whole: Peripheral blood samples were taken at the time of initial diagnosis, prior to any treatment. Prospective prediction of ophthalmopathy was tested in an independent validation cohort consisting of 18 hyperthyroidism patients and some 16 patients who later progressed to ophthalmopathy. Once sampling was done, hyperthyroidism patients were given methimazole at a starting dose of 30 mg daily, whereas ophthalmopathy patients were given high-dose intravenous methylprednisolone. According to the paper, TCR Vbeta CDR3 sequencing was carried out on 135 peripheral blood samples, which came from about 45 ophthalmopathy, around 75 hyperthyroidism and roughly 17 progressor patients. The 100 or so discovery patients were randomly split 7:3 into training and test sets. Thyroid tissue and blood T-cell repertoires from about 6 Graves' hyperthyroidism patients were also compared in the study. A discovery cohort of about 95 patients, about 43 with Graves' ophthalmopathy and approximately 55 with stable Graves' hyperthyroidism, was used to find distinguishing TCR V-J signatures. Overall results and qualifications from the work: A model built on a 13 V-J signature distinguished ophthalmopathy from stable hyperthyroidism, reaching 85% to 90% sensitivity and approximately 83% specificity in cross-validation and 80%/75% in testing. Sample size was not statistically predetermined, and blinding of investigators to group allocation was not performed. In validation, the model predicted progression to ophthalmopathy a median of 6.5 months before onset, with over 60% sensitivity and roughly 72% specificity. Most expanded thyroid clonotypes (frequency above 0.001) were also detected in blood, suggesting blood repertoires may reflect thyroid immune responses.

Amplification of TCR beta CDR3 regions was carried out from RNA transcripts. The first round of RT-PCR for the TCR CDR3 was performed with the HTBI primer set and the Qiagen OneStep RT-PCR kit. The libraries were constructed in a second round of multiplex PCR and then size-selected and purified. The libraries were sequenced on an Illumina HiSeq2000 using paired-end 100 bp reads. The authors' analysis ran thus. Raw data were processed with SOAPnuke, discarding reads with adapters, uncalled bases, mean Phred below 15, or no exact constant-primer or identifier match. COPE v1.2.5 was used to merge high-quality paired reads, and clonotypes were defined as unique nucleotide sequences. Clonotypes were aligned to IMGT TRBV, TRBD and TRBJ reference segments using MiTCR v1.1. The analysis included only V-J combinations with a frequency above 0.0001, which together covered 99% to 99.2% of the repertoires. A TCS score was defined as the ratio of F50 (clonal expansion) to E x V (chaos), with BLOSUM62-based TCRdist applied between CDR3 peptides within each V-J. Welch's t-statistics and random forest reduced 514 V-J features to roughly 13, which were used in a naive Bayes classifier (R e1071). The public reads were reprocessed in TCRdb via fastp at Q25 and MiXCR, keeping in-frame beta chains. Rows merge per CDR3 protein into single entries with the most common DNA and genes. None of the V and J calls come from the authors' own analysis; TCRdb made them. Recorded for this sample are about 250,000 distinct CDR3 sequences; 13% to 15% of them occurred a single time. Jointly, the top ten make up more than 30% of the sample.

Hyperthyroidism patients were newly diagnosed, with disease duration under 2 months, and aged 18 to 65 years. The study excluded patients with uncontrolled infections, other autoimmune diseases, pregnancy or lactation. Diagnoses were established on the basis of clinical symptoms, serum thyroxine and TRAb, thyroid ultrasound, and orbital computed tomography. Blood from progressor patients was collected at the time of first diagnosis with hyperthyroidism, before any ophthalmopathy symptoms had appeared. PBMCs were separated from 8 to 10 ml of fresh peripheral blood using Ficoll-Paque density gradient centrifugation. Patients classed as progressors first received a Graves' hyperthyroidism diagnosis and then went on to develop ophthalmopathy during follow-up. Trizol reagent was used to extract total RNA, and RNA quality was then checked on an Agilent 2100 Bioanalyzer. Ten or more counts support this clonotype. It lacks a known antigen. No base quality values were provided; no much bigger clone lies one nucleotide off.

Its CDR3 holds 15 amino acids, cysteine through phenylalanine. Left in the record is the CDR3 DNA by itself, 45 bases read in frame from the first base. V lost 2 bases and J lost 1 base; the stretch between them is 10 bases long. Taken from the germline V gene (reference sequence), the CDR1 and CDR2 loops are SEHNR and FQNEAQ. Source material: blood. The clonotype comes from a woman between 50 and 59 years old with Graves' hyperthyroidism that later progressed to Graves' ophthalmopathy. The rearranged segments are TRBV7-9 and TRBJ2-3; possibly the D gene is TRBD1, per 6 matching bases. The sequenced DNA: TGTGCCAGCAGCTTAAGGGGGATGGGCACAGATACGCAGTATTTT. Translation gives CASSLRGMGTDTQYF.